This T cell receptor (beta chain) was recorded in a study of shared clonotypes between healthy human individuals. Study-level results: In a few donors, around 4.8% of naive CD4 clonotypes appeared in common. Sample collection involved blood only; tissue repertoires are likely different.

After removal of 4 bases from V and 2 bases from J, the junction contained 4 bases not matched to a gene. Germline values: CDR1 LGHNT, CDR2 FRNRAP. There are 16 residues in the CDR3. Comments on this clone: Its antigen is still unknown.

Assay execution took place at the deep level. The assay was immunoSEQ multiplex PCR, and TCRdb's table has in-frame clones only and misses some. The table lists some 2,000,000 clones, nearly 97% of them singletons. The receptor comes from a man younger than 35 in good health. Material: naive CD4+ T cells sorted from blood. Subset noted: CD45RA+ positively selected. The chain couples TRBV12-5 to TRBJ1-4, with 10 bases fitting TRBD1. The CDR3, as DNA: TGTGCTAGTGGTTCGGGACAGGGGATGACTAATGAAAAACTGTTTTTT. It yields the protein CASGSGQGMTNEKLFF.